The text below deals with one T cell receptor (beta chain). The V and J ends lost 1 base and 6 bases respectively, with 13 bases between them. CDR1 LGHDT and CDR2 YNNKEL come from the germline V gene (reference sequence). This CDR3 contains 15 residues. In the original workflow: It was from reference gene primer amplification that nucleated cell counts were estimated. The protocol was immunoSEQ multiplex PCR, while the TCRdb copy is restricted to in-frame clones and leaves out a portion. V and J calls and clone size are as listed in that table; D and trimming were resolved from the DNA. There are some 230,000 clones in the sample; about 85% occur only once, and roughly 2.6% lies in the top ten. This entry is derived from a study of blood T cell repertoires in COVID-19. Study as a whole: Acute and convalescent COVID-19 samples came from the United States, Italy and Spain. The cDNA or gDNA used as material had been derived from T cells, B-cell-depleted T cells, or PBMCs.

The TCR originated in a man aged 50 to 60 who had recovered from COVID-19. The rearrangement links TRBV3-1 (or the pseudogene TRBV3-2) to TRBJ2-1, with unresolved D. The sample was peripheral blood. The chain's CDR3 is CASSQGAGPLNEQFF. The CDR3 DNA follows: TGTGCCAGCAGCCAAGGGGCTGGCCCACTCAATGAGCAGTTCTTC.